This TCR beta chain appears in the sequencing data of a study of blood T cell repertoires in COVID-19. At the level of the study: Specimens from acute and convalescent COVID-19 originated in the United States, Italy and Spain. Sample material is recorded as cDNA or gDNA derived from T cells, B-cell-depleted T cells, or PBMCs.

Note on this clone: Additional DNA sequences in this sample encode the identical CDR3.

The J segment lost 4 bases and the V segment lost 5 bases, leaving 3 bases of the junction unmatched. This CDR3 is 13 amino acids long. Germline CDR1 and CDR2: SGHTA and FQGNSA. Under the authors' procedure: Amplifying reference gene primers gave estimates of nucleated cell counts. Data came from immunoSEQ multiplex PCR; TCRdb stores just in-frame clones and leaves some out. That table is the source of V, J and clone size, and D and trimming were worked out from the DNA. This table holds 70,000 to 95,000 clones, just under 85% found once. The sample taken for sequencing was peripheral blood. The receptor was derived from a woman in her 70s with active or convalescent COVID-19. V usage is TRBV7-2 and J usage is TRBJ1-1; 8 bases agree with TRBD1. The CDR3 nucleotides read TGTGCCAGCAGCACCACAGGGGGCACTGAAGCTTTCTTT. Protein product: CASSTTGGTEAFF.